The next 20 T cell receptor beta chains were all read from a single sample in a study of post-analysis software for immune sequencing data. cDNA libraries of TCR beta carried unique molecular identifiers. TCRdb fed the PCR reads into MiXCR, producing one record per CDR3 protein. The top ten clones hold 11% of a sample with approximately 660,000 distinct CDR3 sequences, 55% to 60% of them seen once. These TCRs' antigens remain unknown. Study findings and constraints: Five or six TRBV segments appeared more often in patients than in controls, and TRBV5-6, TRBV5-1 and TRBV20-1 were among these.

The sequenced sample was blood. These receptors all stem from a girl aged 2 to 10 with multiple sclerosis.

The rearrangement links TRBV24-1 to TRBJ2-1, with D unresolved. Trimming removed 7 bases at V and 7 bases at J, with 10 bases between. CDR1 is KGHDR, CDR2 SFDVKD, per germline. The CDR3 totals 12 residues. The CDR3 protein is CATSAHSNEQFF. The CDR3 bases are TGTGCCACCAGCGCACACTCGAATGAGCAGTTCTTC.

V gene TRBV20-1 combines with J gene TRBJ1-1, with a weak D call TRBD1 (5 bases). CDR3 length: 13 residues. Germline CDR1 and CDR2: DFQATT and SNEGSKA (reference sequence). Trimming cost V 2 bases and J 5 bases, with 12 bases left between them. The CDR3 DNA reads TGCAGTGCTAGAAGGGGCAAGTGGACTGAAGCTTTCTTT. Its translation is CSARRGKWTEAFF.

This chain links TRBV29-1 with TRBJ2-7; D call uncertain. V was shortened by 6 bases and J by 4 bases, with 10 bases between the two germline ends. This CDR3 spans 11 amino acids. Germline-derived CDR1 and CDR2 are SQVTM and ANQGSEA. The CDR3 loop reads CSVLVSYEQYF. The CDR3, as DNA: TGCAGCGTGCTCGTGTCGTACGAGCAGTACTTC.

The rearrangement uses TRBV6-5 and TRBJ1-6, with D possibly matching TRBD1 (5 bases). V was cut by 6 bases and J by 4 bases, with 13 bases left in between. CDR1 is MNHEY and CDR2 is SVGAGI in the germline V gene. The CDR3 spans 15 residues. The CDR3, as DNA: TGTGCCAGCAGCCCGGGGGGGAGATATAATTCACCCCTCCACTTT. Protein product: CASSPGGRYNSPLHF.

The chain links TRBV10-3 to TRBJ1-1; D remains unclear. Germline CDR1 ENHRY, CDR2 SYGVKD. The CDR3 sequence is 12 residues long. Trimming left V 10 bases short and J 5 bases short, with 14 bases between. CDR3 sequence (DNA): TGTGCCACCGACGGGCCGGCGACTGAAGCTTTCTTT. Translation gives CATDGPATEAFF.

This clonotype was picked up a small number of times. The chain carries TRBV7-2 and TRBJ2-3; 9 bases line up with TRBD2. CDR3 length: 16 amino acids. The germline V gene encodes CDR1 SGHTA and CDR2 FQGNSA. Germline trimming cut 1 base from V and 4 bases from J; bases unmatched to any gene: 6. This CDR3 is CASSLEGGGAPDTQYF. For the CDR3, the DNA is TGTGCCAGCAGCTTAGAAGGCGGGGGGGCCCCAGATACGCAGTATTTT. The full variable domain, completed using reference TRBV7-2 and TRBJ2-3, is GAGVSQSPSNKVTEKGKDVELRCDPISGHTALYWYRQSLGQGLEFLIYFQGNSAPDKSGLPSDRFSAERTGGSVSTLTIQRTQQEDSAVYLCASSLEGGGAPDTQYFGPGTRLTVL.

The chain couples TRBV3-1 to TRBJ2-1; 12 positions agree with TRBD2. Germline CDR1 and CDR2: LGHDT and YNNKEL (reference sequence). V was clipped by 6 bases and J by 3 bases; unmatched bases: 6. This CDR3 region has 16 residues. DNA for the CDR3: TGTGCCAGCAGTGCTAGCGGGGGGGCCCTCTACAATGAGCAGTTCTTC. This codes for CASSASGGALYNEQFF.

Only one count was recorded for this clonotype. CDR3 in amino acids: CASSLVAVGIEAFF. CDR3 in DNA: TGTGCCAGCAGCTTAGTGGCAGTTGGGATTGAAGCTTTCTTT. The rearrangement links TRBV7-2 to TRBJ1-1; D is uncertain. Germline V gives CDR1 SGHTA, CDR2 FQGNSA. V was pared by 1 base and J by 7 bases, with 13 bases between. The CDR3 length is 14 residues.

The J gene is TRBJ2-1, the V gene TRBV24-1; 10 nucleotides agree with TRBD1. V shed 4 bases, J shed 8 bases, and the junction held 7 bases outside the gene matches. CDR3 length equals 15 residues. Per germline, CDR1 KGHDR and CDR2 SFDVKD. The DNA of the CDR3 is TGTGCCACCAGTGAACCGGGACAGGGGTGCCATGAGCAGTTCTTC. This encodes CATSEPGQGCHEQFF.

The CDR3 here is CASSGVNNEQFF. CDR3 nucleotide sequence: TGTGCCAGCAGTGGAGTGAACAATGAGCAGTTCTTC. The chain has TRBV6-4 and TRBJ2-1; D not certain. V dropped 4 bases and J dropped 5 bases, with 6 bases sitting between them. Per the germline V gene, CDR1 is MRHNA and CDR2 is SNTAGT. The CDR3 runs 12 residues.

The rearrangement links TRBV7-3 to TRBJ2-1; 13 nucleotides align to TRBD2. The germline CDR1 and CDR2 sequences are SGHTA and FQGTGA. The CDR3 runs 15 residues. The V gene end was trimmed by 4 bases and the J gene end by 8 bases; junction bases not matched to a gene: 5. CDR3 in DNA: TGTGCCAGCAGCTCCGGACTAGCGGGGGTGGATGAGCAGTTCTTC. Amino acid sequence: CASSSGLAGVDEQFF.

The chain uses TRBV2 and TRBJ2-6; 9 nucleotides agree with TRBD2. The CDR3 has 17 amino acids. CDR1 SNHLY and CDR2 FYNNEI come from the germline V gene. The J segment lost 4 bases and the V segment lost 3 bases, leaving 7 bases of the junction unmatched. CDR3 sequence: CASSDVAGEAGANVLTF. The CDR3 coding sequence is TGTGCCAGCAGTGACGTAGCGGGGGAAGCCGGGGCCAACGTCCTGACTTTC.

The CDR3: CASSVVSSGEQFF. CDR3 bases: TGTGCCAGCAGCGTAGTAAGCTCAGGGGAGCAGTTCTTC. V is TRBV9 and J is TRBJ2-1; perhaps TRBD1 as D (5 bases). Germline values: CDR1 SGDLS, CDR2 YYNGEE. This CDR3 has 13 amino acids. Trimming left V 0 bases short and J 10 bases short, with 11 bases between.

The chain is built from TRBV7-2 and TRBJ2-1, with D perhaps matching TRBD2 (6 bases). Trimming pared 4 bases from V and 8 bases from J, leaving 21 bases between. In germline, CDR1 is SGHTA, CDR2 FQGNSA. The CDR3 has 16 residues. CDR3 bases: TGTGCCAGCAGCTCTGGGGGTACTAGCTTCCTCGATGAGCAGTTCTTC. It translates to CASSSGGTSFLDEQFF.

Of note for this clonotype: The junction departs from the called germline gene at one end, perhaps through a read error. This chain links TRBV20-1 with TRBJ2-3, with D tentatively TRBD1 or TRBD2 (5 bases each). The CDR3 contains 15 residues. Germline CDR1 and CDR2: DFQATT and SNEGSKA (reference sequence). The chain's CDR3 is CSTRRVRGRTDTQYF. Here the CDR3 DNA reads TGCAGTACTAGACGAGTACGGGGACGCACAGATACGCAGTATTTT.

The chain joins TRBV27 to TRBJ2-7; possibly TRBD1 for D (6 bases). Deletions cut 6 bases from V and 0 bases from J, with 12 bases between. The CDR3 covers 14 residues. Germline V gene data show CDR1 as MNHEY and CDR2 as SMNVEV (reference sequence). In nucleotides, the CDR3 is TGTGCCAGCAGGATTACAGGGAGCTCCTACGAGCAGTACTTC. Residues: CASRITGSSYEQYF.

The chain uses TRBV5-1 and TRBJ2-7; D may match TRBD1 or TRBD2 (5 bases each). CDR1 and CDR2 from the germline V gene are SGHRS and YFSETQ. This CDR3 is 13 amino acids long. The V and J ends lost 3 bases and 6 bases respectively, with 13 bases between them. The CDR3 region is CASSSSGLGEQYF. As DNA, the CDR3 is TGCGCCAGCAGCTCCTCGGGGCTCGGCGAGCAGTACTTC.

The chain couples TRBV7-9 to TRBJ2-3; D tentatively fits TRBD1 or TRBD2 (5 bases each). Germline V gene sequence: CDR1 SEHNR, CDR2 FQNEAQ (reference sequence). CDR3 length: 16 residues. Trimming shortened V by 6 bases and J by 0 bases, and 16 bases separated the two germline ends. CDR3 residues: CASRYPGRGSTDTQYF. The CDR3 DNA reads as TGTGCCAGCAGATACCCGGGAAGGGGTAGCACAGATACGCAGTATTTT.

This chain joins TRBV4-3 and TRBJ1-2, with a tentative D call TRBD1 (5 bases). This CDR3 is built from 17 residues. V was cut by 0 bases and J by 7 bases, with 21 bases left in between. Per the germline V gene, CDR1 is LGHNA and CDR2 is YSLEER. In nucleotides, the CDR3 is TGCGCCAGCAGCCAAGAAGAGGCAGGGAGCCCAAGGCGTGGCTACACCTTC. This gives the protein CASSQEEAGSPRRGYTF.

The J gene is TRBJ2-7, the V gene TRBV7-3; 8 bases match TRBD2. This CDR3 comprises 15 residues. With 5 bases clipped from V and 0 bases from J, the junction kept 6 bases outside the gene matches. Per germline, CDR1 SGHTA and CDR2 FQGTGA. The CDR3 region is CASSPLAGSSYEQYF. Here the CDR3 DNA reads TGTGCCAGCAGCCCGTTAGCGGGGAGCTCCTACGAGCAGTACTTC.